The sequence of this T cell receptor (beta chain) was determined in a study of T cells after yellow fever vaccination. Study-level results: Repertoires obtained by FACS sorting could include abundant clonotypes that entered as contaminants from the bulk population. Most clones from primary vaccination were detected again post-booster (approximately 97% CD4, roughly 91% CD8).

Many counts were recorded for this clonotype. Its antigen is undetermined. Germline V gives CDR1 LGHNA, CDR2 YSLEER. Trimming stripped 3 bases from V and 10 bases from J, with 10 bases between. The CDR3 extends over 13 amino acids. MiXCR, applied by TCRdb to the 5' RACE reads, yields one record per CDR3 protein. Here the sample spans about 69,000 distinct CDR3 sequences, 5% to 6.5% being singletons. The rearrangement uses TRBV4-3 and TRBJ1-6; D is unresolved. The sample was CD4+ T cells sorted from PBMCs, taken less than 16 days after the first yellow fever vaccination. The sequence derives from a man aged 18 to 29 who received the YFV17D yellow fever vaccine. The CDR3 loop is CASSQRSRSPLHF. The CDR3, as DNA: TGCGCCAGCAGCCAGAGGTCACGGTCACCCCTCCACTTT.